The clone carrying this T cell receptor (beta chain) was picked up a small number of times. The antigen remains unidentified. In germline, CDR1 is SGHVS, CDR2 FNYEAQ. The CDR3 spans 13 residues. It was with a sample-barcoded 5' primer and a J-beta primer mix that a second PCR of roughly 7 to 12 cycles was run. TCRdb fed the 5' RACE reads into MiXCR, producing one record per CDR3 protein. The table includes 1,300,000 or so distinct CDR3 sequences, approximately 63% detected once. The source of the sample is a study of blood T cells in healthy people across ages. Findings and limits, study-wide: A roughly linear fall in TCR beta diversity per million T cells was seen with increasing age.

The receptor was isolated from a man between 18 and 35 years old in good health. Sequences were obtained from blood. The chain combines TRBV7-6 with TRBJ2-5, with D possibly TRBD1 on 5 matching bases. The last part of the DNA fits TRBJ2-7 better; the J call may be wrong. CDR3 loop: CASSKDTTYEQYF. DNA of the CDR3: TGTGCCAGCAGCAAGGACACGACCTACGAGCAGTACTTC.